Below, 9 T cell receptor beta chains from the same sample are listed, as sequenced in a study of cytomegalovirus exposure and HLA in healthy donors. The primer mix had 60 Vbeta and 13 Jbeta primers. Here immunoSEQ multiplex PCR was the method, and the copy in TCRdb shows in-frame clones only, minus some. Its table records about 130,000 clones. The sequenced sample consisted of PBMCs. These receptors all stem from a woman in her sixties or seventies in good health and CMV-seronegative.

The chain employs TRBV5-1 and TRBJ2-3; the match to TRBD1 covers 9 bases. CDR1 and CDR2 from the germline V gene are SGHRS and YFSETQ. The CDR3 spans 17 residues. Losses at the gene ends were 4 bases for V and 2 bases for J; bases not matched to a gene: 11. The CDR3 sequence is CASSPSPTGGFTDTQYF. DNA of the CDR3: TGCGCCAGCAGCCCTTCCCCAACAGGGGGCTTCACAGATACGCAGTATTTT.

The chain employs TRBV2 and TRBJ2-1, with TRBD1 as a possible D gene (5 bases). In germline, CDR1 is SNHLY, CDR2 FYNNEI. V was pared by 8 bases and J by 8 bases, with 19 bases between. This CDR3 region has 14 residues. The CDR3 nucleotides read TGTGCCAGCGATAGGGCAGGGAATTTCGATGAGCAGTTCTTC. Translated, it gives CASDRAGNFDEQFF. Filled out from reference TRBV2 and TRBJ2-1, the complete variable domain reads EPEVTQTPSHQVTQMGQEVILRCVPISNHLYFYWYRQILGQKVEFLVSFYNNEISEKSEIFDDQFSVERPDGSNFTLKIRSTKLEDSAMYFCASDRAGNFDEQFFGPGTRLTVL.

The V gene is TRBV7-9, the J gene TRBJ1-1, with D possibly matching TRBD1 (6 bases). CDR1 is SEHNR, CDR2 FQNEAQ, per germline (reference sequence). This CDR3 has 14 amino acids. Trimming shortened V by 1 base and J by 4 bases, and 10 bases separated the two germline ends. This CDR3 is CASSLGGRGTEAFF. CDR3 in DNA: TGTGCCAGCAGCTTAGGGGGCAGGGGCACTGAAGCTTTCTTT.

The chain joins TRBV30 to TRBJ2-1; 9 bases line up with TRBD1. CDR3 length: 15 residues. Per the germline V gene, CDR1 is GTSNPN and CDR2 is SVGIG (reference sequence). The J segment lost 2 bases and the V segment lost 3 bases, leaving 5 bases of the junction unmatched. The CDR3 nucleotides are TGTGCCTGGAGCCGACAGGGGGAACCCTACAATGAGCAGTTCTTC. This translates into CAWSRQGEPYNEQFF.

The chain couples TRBV9 to TRBJ1-1; D is possibly TRBD1 (5 bases). V was cut by 3 bases and J by 0 bases, with 9 bases left in between. This CDR3 has 14 amino acids. Germline CDR1 SGDLS, CDR2 YYNGEE. CDR3 residues: CASSATVMNTEAFF. CDR3 bases: TGTGCCAGCAGCGCGACAGTAATGAACACTGAAGCTTTCTTT.

This sequence joins TRBV7-2 and TRBJ1-5; no reliable D call. With 1 base removed from V and 6 bases from J, the gap between germline ends came to 10 bases. The length of the CDR3 is 14 residues. CDR1 is SGHTA and CDR2 is FQGNSA in the germline V gene. CDR3: CASSLVGLGQPQHF. DNA for the CDR3: TGTGCCAGCAGCTTAGTCGGGTTGGGTCAGCCCCAGCATTTT.

The rearrangement links TRBV10-3 to TRBJ1-2, with D possibly TRBD1 on 6 matching bases. Germline values: CDR1 ENHRY, CDR2 SYGVKD. Trimming pared 6 bases from V and 2 bases from J, leaving 16 bases between. The CDR3 totals 15 residues. The CDR3 nucleotides are TGTGCCATCAGGGTAATCAGGGGTGAAAACTATGGCTACACCTTC. It translates to CAIRVIRGENYGYTF.

V is TRBV7-2 and J is TRBJ2-5, with 9 bases that match TRBD2. This CDR3 spans 16 amino acids. Germline CDR1 SGHTA, CDR2 FQGNSA. Unmatched junction bases numbered 9, after V lost 4 bases and J lost 3 bases. In DNA, the CDR3 is TGTGCCAGCAGCTCCAAGGTGCTAGCGGGGAAAGAGACCCAGTACTTC. Protein: CASSSKVLAGKETQYF.

The chain joins TRBV7-6 to TRBJ2-3, with D perhaps TRBD1 (5 bases). Trimming took off 1 base at V and 4 bases at J, with 6 bases between the two ends. Germline V gene lookup returns CDR1 SGHVS and CDR2 FNYEAQ. This CDR3 has 13 amino acids. Written as DNA, the CDR3 is TGTGCCAGCAGCTTAGGCAGGGCAGATACGCAGTATTTT. This sequence encodes CASSLGRADTQYF.